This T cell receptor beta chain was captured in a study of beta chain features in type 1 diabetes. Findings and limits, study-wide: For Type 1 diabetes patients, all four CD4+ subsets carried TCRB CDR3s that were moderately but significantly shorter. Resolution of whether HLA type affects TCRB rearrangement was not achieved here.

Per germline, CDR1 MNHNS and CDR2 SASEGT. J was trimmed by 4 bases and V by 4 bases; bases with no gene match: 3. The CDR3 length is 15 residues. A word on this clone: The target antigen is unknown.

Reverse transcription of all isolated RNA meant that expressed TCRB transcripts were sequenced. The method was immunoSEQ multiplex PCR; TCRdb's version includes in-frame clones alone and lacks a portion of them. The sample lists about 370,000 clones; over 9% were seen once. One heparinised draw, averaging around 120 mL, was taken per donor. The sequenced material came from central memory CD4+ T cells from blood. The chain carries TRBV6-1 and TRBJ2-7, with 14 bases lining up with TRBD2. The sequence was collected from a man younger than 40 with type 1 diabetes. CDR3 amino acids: CASSVGLAGGYEQYF. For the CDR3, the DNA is TGTGCCAGCAGTGTCGGACTAGCGGGAGGATACGAGCAGTACTTC.